The entry that follows covers one T cell receptor beta chain sequence. This clonotype turned up a few times. There is no known antigen for this receptor. No much larger clone is present one base from it, and per-base qualities are unavailable. The data belong to a study of T-cell memory formation after mild COVID-19 (dated by TCRdb to the early 2020s). About the full investigation: TCR sequence clusters from the two donors were found to be largely donor specific. Two young, previously healthy adult volunteers, one female and one male, were included in the cohort. T-cell clones expanding and contracting after mild COVID-19 in a couple of donors were tracked by longitudinal TCRalpha and TCRbeta repertoire sequencing. What the study reported, not specific to this receptor: The study covered only a couple of mild cases, and larger cohorts including severe cases with pre-infection samples were considered necessary. Contracting CD4+ clones were located mainly in the CM and EM memory subsets, whereas CD8+ clones were found to be enriched in EMRA. SARS-CoV-2 specificity of the second-wave clones peaking on day 37 was not confirmed. Balanced CD4/CD8 phenotypes were observed for clones contracting from day 15 to 85, whereas a bias towards CD4+ was observed for a second wave of clones expanding from day 15 to 37. Some responding clones were detected in pre-infection memory, suggesting pre-existing cross-reactive memory T cells joined the SARS-CoV-2 response.

Sequenced on an Illumina NovaSeq 6000. TCRalpha and TCRbeta cDNA libraries were constructed by 5'RACE with constant-segment primers, with sample barcodes and unique molecular identifiers being introduced. RNA was extracted from every sample with Trizol reagent. The libraries were amplified in two PCR steps, and the second step added a second sample barcode and Illumina TruSeq adapters. Sequencing of libraries was performed on an Illumina NovaSeq with 2 x 150 bp paired-end reads. Regarding the original processing steps: With migec v1.2.7, reads were demultiplexed and then collapsed into UMI-guided consensus sequences. Using mixcr v2.1.11, UMI consensuses were aligned to TRA and TRB V and J templates and then assembled into clonotypes. A clonotype was counted as expanded or contracted only if both edgeR and NoisET called the change significant, with noise models trained on biological replicates. For edgeR calls, a false discovery rate-adjusted p below 0.01 and a log2 fold-change threshold of 1 were applied. As an exploratory analysis of dynamics, max-normalized trajectories of the 1000 most abundant clonotypes were examined by PCA with hierarchical clustering. Each responding clone was given a CD4 or CD8 phenotype based on the CD4+ and CD8+ repertoires, which had been sequenced separately. Clones were called with MiXCR by TCRdb after fastp trimmed the public reads at Q25, and only in-frame beta chains were retained. Each entry merges the rows of one CDR3 protein and shows their most common DNA and genes. The V and J calls were determined by TCRdb, not by the authors. In this sample the table shows 120,000 to 150,000 distinct CDR3 sequences, 15% to 20% of which occur a single time. Over 2% of the sample is taken by the ten largest.

PBMCs were isolated by Ficoll-Paque density gradient centrifugation. Trimming costs V 5 bases and J 3 bases, and their ends lie 20 bases apart. In the germline V gene (reference sequence), CDR1 corresponds to MNHNY and CDR2 to SVGAGI. The CDR3 holds 16 amino acids from the cysteine to the phenylalanine. CDR3 DNA is the only sequence kept; it has 48 bases, read in frame from the first base. The chain is assembled from TRBV6-6 and TRBJ2-7; the D gene could be either TRBD1 or TRBD2, each agreeing at 5 bases. The sequencing input was PBMCs or a T cell subset sorted from them (not recorded which). The source is an adult woman who had mild COVID-19 (a few samples of this study predate the infection). The sample titles of this study are shuffled in the database, so cell type and time point are left out; the donor was told from shared clones. The nucleotide sequence reads TGTGCCAGCAGTACCCTAGGGGAAGGACTCTACTACGAGCAGTACTTC. This sequence encodes CASSTLGEGLYYEQYF.